The clone carrying this T cell receptor (beta chain) is medium-sized. The data originate from a study of early T cells in non-severe SARS-CoV-2 infection. Study in general: Sequencing input comprised bulk RNA from unsorted whole blood; chain pairing was not available.

The CDR3 is made up of 12 amino acids. In germline, CDR1 is DFQATT, CDR2 SNEGSKA (reference sequence). V lost 5 bases, J lost 3 bases, and 8 bases lay in between. The library protocol tagged individual cDNA molecules with unique molecular identifiers. TCRdb passed the 5' RACE reads through MiXCR, listing each CDR3 protein once. The table includes tens of thousands of distinct CDR3 sequences, 11% detected once. This chain links TRBV20-1 with TRBJ1-5; a possible D gene is TRBD1 (5 bases). Material: whole blood. The source is an adult who was a healthcare worker with PCR-confirmed SARS-CoV-2 infection or an uninfected control (not recorded which). This CDR3 reads CSAFGANQPQHF. The DNA for the CDR3 is TGCAGTGCTTTCGGGGCCAATCAGCCCCAGCATTTT.